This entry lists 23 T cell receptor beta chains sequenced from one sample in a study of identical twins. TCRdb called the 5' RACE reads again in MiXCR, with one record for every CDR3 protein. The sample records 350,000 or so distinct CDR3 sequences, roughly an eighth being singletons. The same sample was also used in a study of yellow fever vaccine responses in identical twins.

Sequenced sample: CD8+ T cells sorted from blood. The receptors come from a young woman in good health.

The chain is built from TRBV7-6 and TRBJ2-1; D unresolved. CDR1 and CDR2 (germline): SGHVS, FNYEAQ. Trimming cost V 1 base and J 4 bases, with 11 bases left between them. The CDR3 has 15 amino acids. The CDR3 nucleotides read TGTGCCAGCAGCTTAGGGCCTGTAACATACAATGAGCAGTTCTTC. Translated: CASSLGPVTYNEQFF.

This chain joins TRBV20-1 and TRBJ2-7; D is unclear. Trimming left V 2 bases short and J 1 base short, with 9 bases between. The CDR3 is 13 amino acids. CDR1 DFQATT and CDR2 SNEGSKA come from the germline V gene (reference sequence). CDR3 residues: CSARPYSSYEQYF. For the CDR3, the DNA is TGCAGTGCTAGACCGTACAGTTCCTACGAGCAGTACTTC.

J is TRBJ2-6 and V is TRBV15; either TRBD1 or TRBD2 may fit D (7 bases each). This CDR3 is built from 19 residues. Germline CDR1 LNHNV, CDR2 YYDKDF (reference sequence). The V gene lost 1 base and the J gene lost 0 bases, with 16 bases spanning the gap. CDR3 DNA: TGTGCCACCAGCAGAGGGGGGGGACAGATCCCCTCTGGGGCCAACGTCCTGACTTTC. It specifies CATSRGGGQIPSGANVLTF.

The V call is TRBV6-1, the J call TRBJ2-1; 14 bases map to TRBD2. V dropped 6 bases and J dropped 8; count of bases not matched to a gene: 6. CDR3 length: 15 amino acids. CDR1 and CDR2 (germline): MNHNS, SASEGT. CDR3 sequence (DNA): TGTGCCAGCAGCCAGACTAGCGGGGGGGCTGATGAGCAGTTCTTC. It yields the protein CASSQTSGGADEQFF.

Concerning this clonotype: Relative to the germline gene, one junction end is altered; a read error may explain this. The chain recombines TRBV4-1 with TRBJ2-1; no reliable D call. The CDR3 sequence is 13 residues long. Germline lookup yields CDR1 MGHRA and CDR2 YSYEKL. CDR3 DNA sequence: TGCGCCAGCAGGCAAGTTAGCCCCGATGAGCAGTTCTTC. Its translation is CASRQVSPDEQFF.

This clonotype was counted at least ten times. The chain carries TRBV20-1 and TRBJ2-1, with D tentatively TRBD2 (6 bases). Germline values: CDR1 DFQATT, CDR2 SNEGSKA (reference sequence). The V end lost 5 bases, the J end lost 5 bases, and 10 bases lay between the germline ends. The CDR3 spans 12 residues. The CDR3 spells CSAPTSHNEQFF. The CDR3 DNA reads TGCAGTGCTCCGACTAGTCACAATGAGCAGTTCTTC.

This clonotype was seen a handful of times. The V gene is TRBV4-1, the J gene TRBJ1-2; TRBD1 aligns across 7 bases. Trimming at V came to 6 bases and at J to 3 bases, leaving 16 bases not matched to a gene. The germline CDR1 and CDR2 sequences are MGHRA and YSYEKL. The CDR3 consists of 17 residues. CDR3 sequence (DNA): TGCGCCAGCAGGGATCTTTCCCGACAGGGTTGGGACTATGGCTACACCTTC. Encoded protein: CASRDLSRQGWDYGYTF.

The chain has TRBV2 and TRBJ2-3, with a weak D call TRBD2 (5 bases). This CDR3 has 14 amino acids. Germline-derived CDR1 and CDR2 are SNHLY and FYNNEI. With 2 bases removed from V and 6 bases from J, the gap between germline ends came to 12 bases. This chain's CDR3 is CASSESEGADTQYF. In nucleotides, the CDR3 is TGTGCCAGCAGTGAAAGTGAGGGTGCCGATACGCAGTATTTT.

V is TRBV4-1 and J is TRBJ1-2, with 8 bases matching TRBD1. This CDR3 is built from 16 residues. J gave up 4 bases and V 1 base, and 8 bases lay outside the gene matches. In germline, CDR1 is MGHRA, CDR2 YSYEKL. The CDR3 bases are TGCGCCAGCAGCCAAGTCCCGACAGGGGACCTCTATGGCTACACCTTC. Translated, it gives CASSQVPTGDLYGYTF.

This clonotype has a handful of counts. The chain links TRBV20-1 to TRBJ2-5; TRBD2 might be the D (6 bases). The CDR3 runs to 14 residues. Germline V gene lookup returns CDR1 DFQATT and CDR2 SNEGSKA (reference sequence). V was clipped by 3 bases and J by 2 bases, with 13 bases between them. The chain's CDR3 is CSASLIAVQETQYF. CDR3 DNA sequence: TGCAGTGCTAGTCTCATAGCGGTACAAGAGACCCAGTACTTC.

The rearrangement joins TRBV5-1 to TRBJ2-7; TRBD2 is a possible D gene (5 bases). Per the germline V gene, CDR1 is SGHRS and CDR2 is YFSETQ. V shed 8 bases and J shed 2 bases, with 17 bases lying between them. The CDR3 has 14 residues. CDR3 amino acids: CARPWAADPYEQYV. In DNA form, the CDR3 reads TGCGCCAGGCCCTGGGCAGCGGACCCCTACGAGCAGTACGTC.

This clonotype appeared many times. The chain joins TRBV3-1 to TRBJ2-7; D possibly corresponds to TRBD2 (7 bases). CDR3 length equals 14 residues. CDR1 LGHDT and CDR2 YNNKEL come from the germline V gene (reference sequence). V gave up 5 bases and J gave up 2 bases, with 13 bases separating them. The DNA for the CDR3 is TGTGCCAGCAGCTCGGGGGAGGGGGCCTACGAGCAGTACTTC. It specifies CASSSGEGAYEQYF.

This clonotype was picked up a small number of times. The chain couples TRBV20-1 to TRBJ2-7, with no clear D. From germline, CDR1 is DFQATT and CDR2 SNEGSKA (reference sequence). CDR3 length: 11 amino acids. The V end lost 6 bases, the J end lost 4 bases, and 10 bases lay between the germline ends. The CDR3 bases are TGCAGTGCCAAGGACGGGTACGAGCAGTACGTC. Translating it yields CSAKDGYEQYV.

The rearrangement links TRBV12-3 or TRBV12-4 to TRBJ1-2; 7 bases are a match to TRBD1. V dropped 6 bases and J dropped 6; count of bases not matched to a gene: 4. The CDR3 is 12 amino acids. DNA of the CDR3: TGTGCCAGCAGCCGACAGGGCGATGGCTACACCTTC. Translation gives CASSRQGDGYTF.

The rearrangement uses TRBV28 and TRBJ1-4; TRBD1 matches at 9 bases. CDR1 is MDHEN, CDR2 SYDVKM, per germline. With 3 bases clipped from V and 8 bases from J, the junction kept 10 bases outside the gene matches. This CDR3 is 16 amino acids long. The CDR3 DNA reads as TGTGCCAGCAGTTTCGACGGGACAGGGTTGGCCGAAAAACTGTTTTTT. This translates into CASSFDGTGLAEKLFF.

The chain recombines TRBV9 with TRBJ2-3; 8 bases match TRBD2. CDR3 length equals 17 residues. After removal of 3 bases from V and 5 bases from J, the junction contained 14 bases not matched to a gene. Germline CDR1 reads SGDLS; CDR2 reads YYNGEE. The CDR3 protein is CASSAPRTSYIEDTQYF. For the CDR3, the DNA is TGTGCCAGCAGCGCCCCCCGGACTAGCTACATCGAAGATACGCAGTATTTT.

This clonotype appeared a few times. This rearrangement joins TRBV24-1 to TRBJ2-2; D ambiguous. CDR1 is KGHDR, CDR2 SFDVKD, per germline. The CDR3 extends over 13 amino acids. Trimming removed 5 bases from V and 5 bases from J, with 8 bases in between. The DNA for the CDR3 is TGTGCCACCAGTGCGGCTTTTACCGGGGAGCTGTTTTTT. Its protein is CATSAAFTGELFF.

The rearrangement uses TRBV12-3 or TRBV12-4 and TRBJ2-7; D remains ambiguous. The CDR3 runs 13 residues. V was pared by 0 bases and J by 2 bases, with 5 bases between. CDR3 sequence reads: CASSLAITYEQYF. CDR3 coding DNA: TGTGCCAGCAGTTTAGCAATTACCTACGAGCAGTACTTC.

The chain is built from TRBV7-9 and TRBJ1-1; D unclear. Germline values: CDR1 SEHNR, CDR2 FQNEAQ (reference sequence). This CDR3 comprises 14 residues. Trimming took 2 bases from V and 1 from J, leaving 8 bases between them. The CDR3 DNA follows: TGTGCCAGCAGCTTACCCACAAGGAACACTGAAGCTTTCTTT. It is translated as CASSLPTRNTEAFF.

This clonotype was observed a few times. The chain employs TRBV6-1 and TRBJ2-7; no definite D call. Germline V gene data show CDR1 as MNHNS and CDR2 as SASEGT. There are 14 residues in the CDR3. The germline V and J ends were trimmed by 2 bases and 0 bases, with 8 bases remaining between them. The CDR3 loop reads CASSELGTSYEQYV. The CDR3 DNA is TGTGCCAGCAGTGAATTAGGAACCTCCTACGAGCAGTACGTC.

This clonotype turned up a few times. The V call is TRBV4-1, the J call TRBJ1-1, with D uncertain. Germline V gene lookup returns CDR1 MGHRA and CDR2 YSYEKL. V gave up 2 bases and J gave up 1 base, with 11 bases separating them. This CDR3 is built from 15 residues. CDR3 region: CASSQLIFSNTEAFF. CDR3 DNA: TGCGCCAGCAGCCAACTGATATTCTCGAACACTGAAGCTTTCTTT.

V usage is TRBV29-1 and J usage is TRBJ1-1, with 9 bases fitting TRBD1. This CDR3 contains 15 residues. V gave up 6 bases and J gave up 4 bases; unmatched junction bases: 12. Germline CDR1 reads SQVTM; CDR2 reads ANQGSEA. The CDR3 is CSVQGGQGSGTEAFF. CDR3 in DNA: TGCAGCGTACAGGGGGGACAGGGTAGTGGCACTGAAGCTTTCTTT.

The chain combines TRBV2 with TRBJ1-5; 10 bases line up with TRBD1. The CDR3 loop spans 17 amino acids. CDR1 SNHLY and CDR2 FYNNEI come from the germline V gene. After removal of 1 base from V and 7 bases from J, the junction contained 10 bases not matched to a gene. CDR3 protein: CASSEEVDRGDRQPQHF. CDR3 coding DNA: TGTGCCAGCAGTGAAGAAGTGGACAGGGGGGACAGACAGCCCCAGCATTTT.